One and the same sample provided the 20 T cell receptor beta chains below, sequenced in a study of blood T cell repertoires in COVID-19 (dated by TCRdb to 2020 to 2021). Library preparation employed the immunoSEQ multiplex PCR assay. TCRdb holds this immuneACCESS table with in-frame rearrangements only. Some clones are missing; in checked studies, unresolved V genes explain under half, and the rest has no known cause. The sample has about 41,000 clones on record, roughly 91% of them singletons. In total, the top ten clones hold about 4.6% of the sample. Input material: peripheral blood. Source of these receptors: a human donor in a cohort sampled during active COVID-19.

The J gene is TRBJ1-2, the V gene TRBV28; 7 nucleotides match TRBD1. This CDR3 contains 13 residues. The ends lost 5 bases at V and 4 bases at J; junction bases unmatched: 4. The V gene's germline CDR1 is MDHEN and CDR2 SYDVKM. DNA for the CDR3: TGTGCCAGCAGTCCCCCAGGGGGCTATGGCTACACCTTC. The encoded protein is CASSPPGGYGYTF.

CDR3 protein: CASSWTSGSTDTQYF. CDR3 bases: TGTGCCAGCAGTTGGACTAGCGGGAGCACAGATACGCAGTATTTT. The chain is built from TRBV6-2 or TRBV6-3 and TRBJ2-3, with 11 bases aligning to TRBD2. Per germline, CDR1 MNHEY and CDR2 SVGEGT. The CDR3 is 15 residues long. V lost 4 bases to trimming and J lost 0 bases; unmatched junction nucleotides: 0.

V gene TRBV12-2 combines with J gene TRBJ1-2; the DNA was not used to check the table's D call, TRBD1. TRBV12-2 corresponds to a pseudogene. The CDR3 totals 15 residues. The CDR3 DNA is TGTGCAAGTCGCTTAGCGTTCGCTTCCAGTTATGGCTACACCTTC. Protein sequence: CASRLAFASSYGYTF.

V is TRBV2 and J is TRBJ2-7, with 7 bases fitting TRBD1. The V gene's germline CDR1 is SNHLY and CDR2 FYNNEI. This CDR3 spans 16 amino acids. With 3 bases clipped from V and 5 bases from J, the junction kept 13 bases outside the gene matches. CDR3 in DNA: TGTGCCAGCAGTGATATTACACAGGGGCCCTTTGACGAGCAGTACTTC. This translates into CASSDITQGPFDEQYF.

V is TRBV24-1 and J is TRBJ1-5; tentatively, D is TRBD1 (6 bases). With 8 bases removed from V and 5 bases from J, the gap between germline ends came to 12 bases. The CDR3 has 13 residues. Looked up from germline, CDR1 is KGHDR and CDR2 is SFDVKD. CDR3 nucleotide sequence: TGTGCCACCATAGGACAGTCCTATCAGCCCCAGCATTTT. Its translation: CATIGQSYQPQHF.

The table lists this clone with a count of one. The V call is TRBV5-6, the J call TRBJ2-5; 9 nucleotides align to TRBD1. With 3 bases clipped from V and 5 bases from J, the junction kept 8 bases outside the gene matches. CDR3 size: 15 residues. Germline assignment: CDR1 SGHDT and CDR2 YYEEEE. The chain's CDR3 is CASSSTGGLWETQYF. The DNA of the CDR3 is TGTGCCAGCAGCTCTACAGGGGGCCTATGGGAGACCCAGTACTTC.

The chain employs TRBV9 and TRBJ2-1; the D is unclear. Germline loops: CDR1 SGDLS, CDR2 YYNGEE. The CDR3 is 15 residues long. Trimming stripped 0 bases from V and 0 bases from J, with 7 bases between. The CDR3 protein is CASSVVPGSYNEQFF. The CDR3 bases are TGTGCCAGCAGCGTAGTCCCGGGCTCCTACAATGAGCAGTTCTTC.

V and J are TRBV28 and TRBJ1-1, with D possibly being TRBD1 (6 bases). The CDR3 is made up of 15 amino acids. CDR1 is MDHEN, CDR2 SYDVKM, per germline. The V and J ends lost 5 bases and 4 bases respectively, with 17 bases between them. The DNA for the CDR3 is TGTGCCAGCAGTCCCTCGTGGCAGGGGTCCACTGAAGCTTTCTTT. Protein: CASSPSWQGSTEAFF.

This chain joins TRBV7-6 and TRBJ1-4; 10 bases agree with TRBD1. Losses at the gene ends were 5 bases for V and 2 bases for J; bases not matched to a gene: 2. This CDR3 is built from 15 residues. CDR1 and CDR2 from the germline V gene are SGHVS and FNYEAQ. CDR3 residues: CASSGTGATNEKLFF. The CDR3 DNA is TGTGCCAGCAGCGGGACAGGGGCCACTAATGAAAAACTGTTTTTT. Full variable domain (missing parts from reference TRBV7-6 and TRBJ1-4): GAGVSQSPRYKVTKRGQDVALRCDPISGHVSLYWYRQALGQGPEFLTYFNYEAQQDKSGLPNDRFSAERPEGSISTLTIQRTEQRDSAMYRCASSGTGATNEKLFFGSGTQLSVL.

The chain links TRBV6-5 to TRBJ2-1, with 10 positions matching TRBD2. Germline values: CDR1 MNHEY, CDR2 SVGAGI. V dropped 6 bases and J dropped 9; count of bases not matched to a gene: 8. This CDR3 is built from 14 residues. CDR3 bases: TGTGCCAGCAGCCGGACTAGCGGATGGATTGAGCAGTTCTTC. Its translation: CASSRTSGWIEQFF.

The CDR3 region is CSVEAGRTEAFF. CDR3 bases: TGCAGCGTTGAGGCAGGGCGGACTGAAGCTTTCTTT. V usage is TRBV29-1 and J usage is TRBJ1-1, with D tentatively TRBD1 (5 bases). CDR1 and CDR2 from the germline V gene are SQVTM and ANQGSEA. This CDR3 region has 12 residues. Trimming left V 3 bases short and J 5 bases short, with 10 bases between. Complete variable domain (other parts from reference TRBV29-1 and TRBJ1-1): SAVISQKPSRDICQRGTSLTIQCQVDSQVTMMFWYRQQPGQSLTLIATANQGSEATYESGFVIDKFPISRPNLTFSTLTVSNMSPEDSSIYLCSVEAGRTEAFFGQGTRLTVV.

This clone was observed once. This sequence joins TRBV9 and TRBJ1-1, with D possibly matching TRBD1 (5 bases). Trimming removed 0 bases from V and 6 bases from J, with 12 bases in between. Looked up from germline, CDR1 is SGDLS and CDR2 is YYNGEE. The CDR3 is made up of 14 amino acids. In DNA form, the CDR3 reads TGTGCCAGCAGCGTAGCTGCAGGGCTGGCTGAAGCTTTCTTT. It codes for CASSVAAGLAEAFF.

The gene calls are TRBV11-3 and TRBJ2-3; 7 nucleotides align to TRBD1. The V segment lost 5 bases and the J segment 4 bases; nucleotides outside the gene matches: 3. Germline loops: CDR1 SGHNT, CDR2 YENEEA. The CDR3 has 13 residues. CDR3 residues: CASSGQVADTQYF. CDR3 DNA: TGTGCCAGCAGCGGACAGGTAGCAGATACGCAGTATTTT. The complete variable domain, with remaining parts taken from reference TRBV11-3 and TRBJ2-3, reads EAGVVQSPRYKIIEKKQPVAFWCNPISGHNTLYWYLQNLGQGPELLIRYENEEAVDDSQLPKDRFSAERLKGVDSTLKIQPAELGDSAVYLCASSGQVADTQYFGPGTRLTVL.

The rearrangement links TRBV12-5 to TRBJ1-1; 8 bases line up with TRBD1. V gave up 6 bases and J gave up 6 bases; unmatched junction bases: 9. The CDR3 runs to 14 residues. Germline V gene data show CDR1 as LGHNT and CDR2 as FRNRAP. CDR3 in amino acids: CASGRTGRASEAFF. CDR3 nucleotides: TGTGCTAGTGGCCGGACAGGGAGGGCCTCTGAAGCTTTCTTT.

The genes are TRBV10-3 and TRBJ2-1; 8 nucleotides match TRBD2. Germline CDR1 reads ENHRY; CDR2 reads SYGVKD. CDR3 length: 14 residues. The J segment lost 10 bases and the V segment lost 6 bases, leaving 11 bases of the junction unmatched. The DNA for the CDR3 is TGTGCCATCAGACAAGGGGTCGGGAGGGAAGAGCAGTTCTTC. As protein: CAIRQGVGREEQFF.

The chain uses TRBV28 and TRBJ2-3; D remains unclear. Germline CDR1 MDHEN, CDR2 SYDVKM. V was pared by 6 bases and J by 4 bases, with 11 bases between. This CDR3 has 13 residues. CDR3: CASSRVVADTQYF. In DNA form, the CDR3 reads TGTGCCAGCAGCCGGGTTGTGGCAGATACGCAGTATTTT.

The V gene is TRBV10-3, the J gene TRBJ2-7; TRBD1 agrees at 7 bases. The CDR3 spans 14 residues. J gave up 4 bases and V 3 bases, and 6 bases lay outside the gene matches. The V gene's germline CDR1 is ENHRY and CDR2 SYGVKD. CDR3 coding DNA: TGTGCCATCAGTGATAAGGGGGCGGGTTACGAGCAGTACTTC. This sequence encodes CAISDKGAGYEQYF.

The J gene is TRBJ2-1, the V gene TRBV11-3, with 10 bases fitting TRBD2. Germline CDR1 and CDR2: SGHNT and YENEEA. After removal of 4 bases from V and 4 bases from J, the junction contained 16 bases not matched to a gene. The CDR3 sequence is 19 residues long. The CDR3 loop reads CASSSPPELAGEGYNEQFF. The DNA for the CDR3 is TGTGCCAGCAGCTCACCTCCGGAGCTAGCGGGAGAGGGGTACAATGAGCAGTTCTTC. Drawing the rest from reference TRBV11-3 and TRBJ2-1, the complete variable domain is EAGVVQSPRYKIIEKKQPVAFWCNPISGHNTLYWYLQNLGQGPELLIRYENEEAVDDSQLPKDRFSAERLKGVDSTLKIQPAELGDSAVYLCASSSPPELAGEGYNEQFFGPGTRLTVL.

The V and J genes are TRBV27 and TRBJ2-7, with D perhaps TRBD2 (5 bases). V was trimmed by 6 bases and J by 6 bases, leaving 18 bases between them. The CDR3 covers 14 residues. Germline V gene data show CDR1 as MNHEY and CDR2 as SMNVEV (reference sequence). The CDR3 DNA is TGTGCCAGCAGCCGACGGGAATCAAGCTCCGAGCAGTACTTC. It yields the protein CASSRRESSSEQYF.

The J gene is TRBJ1-4, the V gene TRBV7-8; D call uncertain. From germline, CDR1 is SGHVS and CDR2 FQNEAQ. The ends were cut back, 5 bases at V and 9 bases at J, with 16 bases in the middle. There are 14 residues in the CDR3. The CDR3 DNA is TGTGCCAGCAGCCTTCCGGCAGAGGCGAAAAAACTGTTTTTT. As protein: CASSLPAEAKKLFF.